What follows is one T cell receptor (beta chain) and its context. The clone's antigen remains unknown. Base qualities are not recorded, but no much larger clone differs from it by a single base. This sample stems from a study of T cell changes during pregnancy in multiple sclerosis (dated by TCRdb to between 2018 and 2021). Broadly, across the study: The study looked at changes in the T cell repertoire across pregnancy in women with multiple sclerosis.

The library came from the immunoSEQ multiplex PCR assay. The table comes from immuneACCESS by way of TCRdb, which keeps in-frame sequences with V and J called. Part of the clones is missing from these tables; in studies checked, under half for an unresolved V gene and the rest for unknown reasons. This sample comprises about 37,000 clones, roughly nine tenths of them detected only once. Of the sample, 0.45% to 0.55% is held by the ten largest clones. After removal of 4 bases from V and 5 bases from J, the junction retains 13 bases not matched to a gene. CDR1 is given as SGHKS and CDR2 as YYEKEE, both from the germline V gene (reference sequence). The CDR3 goes from the cysteine to the phenylalanine over 17 residues. Only the CDR3 part of the read is kept: 51 bases, read in frame from the first base.

The rearranged chain carries TRBV5-5 and TRBJ1-5; a stretch of 9 junction bases matches TRBD1. The sample was CD4+ T cells from peripheral blood mononuclear cells, taken in the third trimester of pregnancy. The receptor comes from a female donor in good health, enrolled as a control in a pregnancy study. The CDR3 has the sequence CASSARLPGQGHQPQHF. The nucleotide sequence reads TGTGCCAGCAGCGCGAGGTTGCCGGGACAGGGCCATCAGCCCCAGCATTTT. When the CDR3 is completed using the reference TRBV5-5 and TRBJ1-5 genes on either side, the full variable domain is DAGVTQSPTHLIKTRGQQVTLRCSPISGHKSVSWYQQVLGQGPQFIFQYYEKEERGRGNFPDRFSARQFPNYSSELNVNALLLGDSALYLCASSARLPGQGHQPQHFGDGTRLSIL.